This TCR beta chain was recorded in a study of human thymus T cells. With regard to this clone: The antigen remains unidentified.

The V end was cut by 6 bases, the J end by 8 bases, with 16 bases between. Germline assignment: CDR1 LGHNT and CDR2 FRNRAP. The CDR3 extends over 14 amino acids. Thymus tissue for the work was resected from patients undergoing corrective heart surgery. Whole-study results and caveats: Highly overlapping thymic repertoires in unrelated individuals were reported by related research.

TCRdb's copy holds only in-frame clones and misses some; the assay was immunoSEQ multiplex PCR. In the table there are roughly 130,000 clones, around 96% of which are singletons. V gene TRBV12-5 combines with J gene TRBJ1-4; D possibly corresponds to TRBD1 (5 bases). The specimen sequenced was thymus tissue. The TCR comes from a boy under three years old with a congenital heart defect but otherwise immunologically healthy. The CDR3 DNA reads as TGTGCTAGTGGGCCTGGGGGAATTGAGGAAAAACTGTTTTTT. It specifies CASGPGGIEEKLFF.